The following is a T cell receptor beta chain sequence with its context. This entry comes from a study of T cell changes during pregnancy in multiple sclerosis. CDR1 and CDR2 (germline): SEHNR, FQNEAQ (reference sequence). The V segment lost 5 bases and the J segment 4 bases; nucleotides outside the gene matches: 3. The length of the CDR3 is 15 residues. Some clones are missing from TCRdb's copy, which holds only in-frame ones; the method was immunoSEQ multiplex PCR. The data show 120,000 or so clones, under 95% seen once. Sample: peripheral blood, taken before pregnancy. V gene TRBV7-9 combines with J gene TRBJ2-1, with 12 bases identical to TRBD1. The receptor was derived from a female donor with multiple sclerosis, enrolled in a pregnancy study. Written as DNA, the CDR3 is TGTGCCAGCAGCACGGGACAGGGGGCGTACAATGAGCAGTTCTTC. Amino acids: CASSTGQGAYNEQFF.